This T cell receptor (beta chain) was obtained from a study of T cells in Graves' hyperthyroidism and ophthalmopathy. Trimming at V came to 5 bases and at J to 2 bases, leaving 11 bases not matched to a gene. The CDR3 runs 16 residues. Germline CDR1 is SEHNR and CDR2 is FQNEAQ (reference sequence). TCR beta CDR3 region amplification was performed from RNA transcripts. RT-PCR in the first round (using the HTBI primer set) targeted the TCR CDR3. TCRdb re-analysed the multiplex PCR reads in MiXCR, keeping a single row per CDR3 protein. The table has a few hundred thousand distinct CDR3 sequences, 17% seen once. This clonotype was counted at least ten times.

Specimen: blood. The clonotype comes from a woman aged 18-35 years with Graves' ophthalmopathy. The chain has TRBV7-9 and TRBJ2-5; 7 bases fit TRBD2. This chain's CDR3 is CASSMSYTSAQETQYF. DNA of the CDR3: TGTGCCAGCAGCATGAGCTATACTAGCGCTCAAGAGACCCAGTACTTC.